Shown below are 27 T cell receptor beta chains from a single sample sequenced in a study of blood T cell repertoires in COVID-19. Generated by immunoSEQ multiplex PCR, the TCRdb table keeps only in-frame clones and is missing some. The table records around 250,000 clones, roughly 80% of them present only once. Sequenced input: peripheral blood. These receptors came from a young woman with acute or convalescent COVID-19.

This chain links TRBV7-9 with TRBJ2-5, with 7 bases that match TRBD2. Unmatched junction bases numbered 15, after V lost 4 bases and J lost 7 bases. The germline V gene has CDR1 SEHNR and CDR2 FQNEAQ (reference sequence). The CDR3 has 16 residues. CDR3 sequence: CASSSPHRGEMGTQYF. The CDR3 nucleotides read TGTGCCAGCAGCTCACCTCACCGGGGGGAAATGGGGACCCAGTACTTC.

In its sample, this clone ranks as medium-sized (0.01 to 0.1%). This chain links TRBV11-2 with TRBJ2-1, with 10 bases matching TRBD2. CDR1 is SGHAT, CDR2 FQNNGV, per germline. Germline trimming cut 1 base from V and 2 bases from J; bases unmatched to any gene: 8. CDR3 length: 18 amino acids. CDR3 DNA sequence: TGTGCCAGCAGCTTAGTACCTAGCGGGAGTGTCGCCTACAATGAGCAGTTCTTC. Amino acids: CASSLVPSGSVAYNEQFF.

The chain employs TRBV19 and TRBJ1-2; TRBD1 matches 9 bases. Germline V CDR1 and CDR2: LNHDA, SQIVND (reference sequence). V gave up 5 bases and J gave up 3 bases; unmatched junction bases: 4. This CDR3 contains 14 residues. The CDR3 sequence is CASSPGQGDYGYTF. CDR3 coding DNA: TGTGCCAGTAGTCCGGGACAGGGAGACTATGGCTACACCTTC.

The CDR3 loop is CASSYTGLNEKLFF. DNA for the CDR3: TGTGCCAGCAGCTACACAGGGCTCAATGAAAAACTGTTTTTT. The V and J genes are TRBV7-2 and TRBJ1-4, with D tentatively TRBD1 (6 bases). The CDR3 covers 14 residues. CDR1 is SGHTA, CDR2 FQGNSA, per germline. V lost 4 bases and J lost 5, with 11 bases in between.

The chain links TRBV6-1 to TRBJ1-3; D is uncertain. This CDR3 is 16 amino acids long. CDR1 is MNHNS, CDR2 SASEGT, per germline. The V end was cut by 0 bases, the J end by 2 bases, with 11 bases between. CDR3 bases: TGTGCCAGCAGTGAAGCGGGTATGGCGGCTGGAAACACCATATATTTT. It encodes CASSEAGMAAGNTIYF.

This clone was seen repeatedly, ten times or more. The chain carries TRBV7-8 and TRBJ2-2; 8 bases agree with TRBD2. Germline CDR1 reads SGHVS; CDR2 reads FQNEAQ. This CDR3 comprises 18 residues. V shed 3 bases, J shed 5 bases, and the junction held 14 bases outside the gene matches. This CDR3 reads CASSFDPTSGGRTGELFF. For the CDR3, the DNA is TGTGCCAGCAGCTTCGACCCCACTAGCGGTGGTCGGACCGGGGAGCTGTTTTTT.

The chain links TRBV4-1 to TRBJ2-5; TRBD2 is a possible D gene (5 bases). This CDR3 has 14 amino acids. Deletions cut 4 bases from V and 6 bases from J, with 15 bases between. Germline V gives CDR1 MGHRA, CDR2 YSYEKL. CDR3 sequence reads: CASSLGLSGQTQYF. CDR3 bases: TGCGCCAGCAGCCTCGGACTTTCCGGGCAGACCCAGTACTTC.

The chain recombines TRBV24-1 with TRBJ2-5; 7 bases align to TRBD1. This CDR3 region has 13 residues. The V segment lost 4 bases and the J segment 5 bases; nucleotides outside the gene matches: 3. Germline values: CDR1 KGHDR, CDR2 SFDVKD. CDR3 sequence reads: CATSDPDRETQYF. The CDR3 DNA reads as TGTGCCACCAGTGACCCGGACAGGGAGACCCAGTACTTC.

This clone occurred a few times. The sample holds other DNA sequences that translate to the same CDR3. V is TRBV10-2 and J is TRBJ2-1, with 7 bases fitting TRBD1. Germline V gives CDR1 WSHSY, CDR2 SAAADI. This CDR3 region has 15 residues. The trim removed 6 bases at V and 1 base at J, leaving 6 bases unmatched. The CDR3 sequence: CASSRDSSSYNEQFF. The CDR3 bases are TGCGCCAGCAGCAGGGACAGTTCATCCTACAATGAGCAGTTCTTC.

The DNA for the CDR3 is TGCGCCAGCGATCTTTCTGGGACTAGGATGGGGCGCCATACGGGGCGGTTCTTC. The encoded protein is CASDLSGTRMGRHTGRFF. This chain links TRBV10-1 with TRBJ2-1, with 8 positions matching TRBD2. The ends lost 8 bases at V and 15 bases at J; junction bases unmatched: 30. Germline assignment: CDR1 WNHNN and CDR2 SYGVQD (reference sequence). The CDR3 is made up of 18 amino acids.

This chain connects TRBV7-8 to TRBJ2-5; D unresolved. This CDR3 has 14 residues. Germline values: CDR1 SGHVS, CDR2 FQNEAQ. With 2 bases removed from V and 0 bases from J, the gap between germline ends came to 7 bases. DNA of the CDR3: TGTGCCAGCAGCTTAACTCTAAACCAAGAGACCCAGTACTTC. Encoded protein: CASSLTLNQETQYF.

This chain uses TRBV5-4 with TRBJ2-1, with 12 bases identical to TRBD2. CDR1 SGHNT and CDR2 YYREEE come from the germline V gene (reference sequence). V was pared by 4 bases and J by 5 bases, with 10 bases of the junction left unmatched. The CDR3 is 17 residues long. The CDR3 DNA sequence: TGTGCCAGCAGCCCTAGGACTAGCGGGAAGTTCAACAATGAGCAGTTCTTC. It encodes CASSPRTSGKFNNEQFF. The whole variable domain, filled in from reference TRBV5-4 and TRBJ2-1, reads ETGVTQSPTHLIKTRGQQVTLRCSSQSGHNTVSWYQQALGQGPQFIFQYYREEENGRGNFPPRFSGLQFPNYSSELNVNALELDDSALYLCASSPRTSGKFNNEQFFGPGTRLTVL.

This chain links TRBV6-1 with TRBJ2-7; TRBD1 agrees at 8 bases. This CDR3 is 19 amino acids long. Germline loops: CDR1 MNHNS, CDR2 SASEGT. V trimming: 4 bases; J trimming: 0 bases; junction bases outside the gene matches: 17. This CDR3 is CASSGPPGHRDRSSYEQYF. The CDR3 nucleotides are TGTGCCAGCAGTGGCCCACCGGGACATAGGGACAGGAGCTCCTACGAGCAGTACTTC.

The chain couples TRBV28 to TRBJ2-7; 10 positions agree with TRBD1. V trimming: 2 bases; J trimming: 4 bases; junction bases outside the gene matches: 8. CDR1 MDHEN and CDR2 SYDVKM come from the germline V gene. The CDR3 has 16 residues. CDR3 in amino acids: CASSLQPGQGWYEQYF. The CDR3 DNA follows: TGTGCCAGCAGTTTACAACCGGGACAGGGGTGGTACGAGCAGTACTTC. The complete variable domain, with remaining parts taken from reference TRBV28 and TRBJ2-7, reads DVKVTQSSRYLVKRTGEKVFLECVQDMDHENMFWYRQDPGLGLRLIYFSYDVKMKEKGDIPEGYSVSREKKERFSLILESASTNQTSMYLCASSLQPGQGWYEQYFGPGTRLTVT.

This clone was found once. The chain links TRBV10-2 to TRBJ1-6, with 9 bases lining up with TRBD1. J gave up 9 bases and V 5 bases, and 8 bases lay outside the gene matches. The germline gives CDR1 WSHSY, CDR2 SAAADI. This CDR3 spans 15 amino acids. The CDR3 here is CASSKGQGLGSPLHF. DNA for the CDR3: TGCGCCAGCAGTAAGGGACAGGGTTTGGGTTCACCCCTCCACTTT.

Here the CDR3 reads CASSSSGPNYEQYF. CDR3 DNA sequence: TGTGCCAGCAGCTCTAGCGGCCCAAACTACGAGCAGTACTTC. The V gene is TRBV6-5, the J gene TRBJ2-7; TRBD2 agrees at 7 bases. V trimming: 6 bases; J trimming: 3 bases; junction bases outside the gene matches: 8. Germline lookup yields CDR1 MNHEY and CDR2 SVGAGI. There are 14 residues in the CDR3.

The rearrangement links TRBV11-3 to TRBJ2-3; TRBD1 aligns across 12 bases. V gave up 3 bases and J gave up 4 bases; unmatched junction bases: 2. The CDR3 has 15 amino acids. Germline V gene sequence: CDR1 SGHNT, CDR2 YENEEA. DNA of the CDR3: TGTGCCAGCAGCTTGGGGACAGGGGGCCCAGATACGCAGTATTTT. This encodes CASSLGTGGPDTQYF.

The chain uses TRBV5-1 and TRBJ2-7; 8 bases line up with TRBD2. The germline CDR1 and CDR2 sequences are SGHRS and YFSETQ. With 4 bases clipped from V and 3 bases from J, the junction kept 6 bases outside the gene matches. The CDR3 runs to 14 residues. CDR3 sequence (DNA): TGCGCCAGCAGCGGAACGACTAGCGTCTACGAGCAGTACTTC. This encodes CASSGTTSVYEQYF.

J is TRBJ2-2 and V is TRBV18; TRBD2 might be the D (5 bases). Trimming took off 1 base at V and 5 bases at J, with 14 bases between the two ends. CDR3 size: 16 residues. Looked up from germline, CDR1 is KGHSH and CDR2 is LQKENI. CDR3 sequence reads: CASSPLGIGSTGELFF. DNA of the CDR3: TGTGCCAGCTCACCACTTGGGATAGGGAGTACCGGGGAGCTGTTTTTT.

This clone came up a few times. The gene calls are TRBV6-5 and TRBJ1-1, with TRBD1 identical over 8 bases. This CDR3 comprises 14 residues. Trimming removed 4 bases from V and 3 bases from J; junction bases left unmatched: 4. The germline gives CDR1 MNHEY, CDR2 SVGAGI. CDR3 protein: CASSSRGLDTEAFF. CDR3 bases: TGTGCCAGCAGTTCCAGGGGGCTGGACACTGAAGCTTTCTTT.

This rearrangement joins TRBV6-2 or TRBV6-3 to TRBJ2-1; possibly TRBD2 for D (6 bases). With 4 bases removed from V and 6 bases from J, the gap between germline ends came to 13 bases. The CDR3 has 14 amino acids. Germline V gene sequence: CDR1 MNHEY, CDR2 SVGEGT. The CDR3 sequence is CASSSAGLANEQFF. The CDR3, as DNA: TGTGCCAGCAGTTCTGCGGGGTTAGCCAATGAGCAGTTCTTC.

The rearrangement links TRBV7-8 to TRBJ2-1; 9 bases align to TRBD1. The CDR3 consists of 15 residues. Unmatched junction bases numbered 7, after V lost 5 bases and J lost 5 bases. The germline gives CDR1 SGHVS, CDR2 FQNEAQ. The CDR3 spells CASSQNRDRDNEQFF. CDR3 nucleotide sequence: TGTGCCAGCAGCCAAAACCGGGACAGGGACAATGAGCAGTTCTTC.

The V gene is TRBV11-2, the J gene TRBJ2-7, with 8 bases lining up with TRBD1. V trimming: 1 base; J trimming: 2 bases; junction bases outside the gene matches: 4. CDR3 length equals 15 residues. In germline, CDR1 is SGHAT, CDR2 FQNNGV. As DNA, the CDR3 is TGTGCCAGCAGCTTAGGGAGGACAGGGACCTACGAGCAGTACTTC. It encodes CASSLGRTGTYEQYF.

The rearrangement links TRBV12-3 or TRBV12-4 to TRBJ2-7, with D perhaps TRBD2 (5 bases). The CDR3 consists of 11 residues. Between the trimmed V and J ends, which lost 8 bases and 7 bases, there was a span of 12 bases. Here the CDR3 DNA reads TGTGCCAGCTCAGCACGGGGTGAGCAGTACTTC. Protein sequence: CASSARGEQYF.

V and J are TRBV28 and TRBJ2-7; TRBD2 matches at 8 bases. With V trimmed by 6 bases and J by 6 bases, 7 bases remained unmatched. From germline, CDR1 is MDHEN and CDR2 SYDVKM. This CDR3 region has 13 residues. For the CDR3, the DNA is TGTGCCAGCAGGCCGACGGGGGGGGCCGAGCAGTACTTC. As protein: CASRPTGGAEQYF.

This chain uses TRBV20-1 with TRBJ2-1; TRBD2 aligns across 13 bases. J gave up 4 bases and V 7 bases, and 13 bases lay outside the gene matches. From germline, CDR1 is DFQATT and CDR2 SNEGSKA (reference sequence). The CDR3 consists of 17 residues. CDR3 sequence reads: CSGSRLAGGDGYNEQFF. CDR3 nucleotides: TGCAGTGGTAGTAGACTAGCGGGAGGAGATGGGTACAATGAGCAGTTCTTC.

This chain's CDR3 is CASKEGGLREKLFF. DNA for the CDR3: TGTGCCAGCAAAGAGGGAGGCCTTCGTGAAAAACTGTTTTTT. The genes are TRBV5-5 and TRBJ1-4; D unresolved. CDR1 is SGHKS, CDR2 YYEKEE, per germline (reference sequence). The CDR3 sequence is 14 residues long. V was cut by 6 bases and J by 7 bases, with 16 bases left in between.